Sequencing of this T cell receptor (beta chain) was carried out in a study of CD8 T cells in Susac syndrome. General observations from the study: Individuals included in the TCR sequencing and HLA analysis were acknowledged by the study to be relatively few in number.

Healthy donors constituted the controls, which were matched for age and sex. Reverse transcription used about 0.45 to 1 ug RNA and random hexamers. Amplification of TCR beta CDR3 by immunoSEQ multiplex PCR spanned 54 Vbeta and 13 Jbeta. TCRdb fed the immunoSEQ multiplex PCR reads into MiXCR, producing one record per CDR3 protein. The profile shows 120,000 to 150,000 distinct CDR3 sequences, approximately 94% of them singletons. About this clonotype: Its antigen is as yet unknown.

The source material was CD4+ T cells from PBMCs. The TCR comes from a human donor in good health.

The CDR3 nucleotides read TGCGCCAGCAGCTACCGGGACTCCACGCTTGGGCAGTACTTC. This encodes CASSYRDSTLGQYF. The chain employs TRBV5-1 and TRBJ2-7, with D perhaps TRBD2 (6 bases). V was clipped by 3 bases and J by 9 bases, with 19 bases between them. Germline loops: CDR1 SGHRS, CDR2 YFSETQ. This CDR3 is 14 amino acids long. Full variable domain (rest looked up from reference TRBV5-1 and TRBJ2-7): KAGVTQTPRYLIKTRGQQVTLSCSPISGHRSVSWYQQTPGQGLQFLFEYFSETQRNKGNFPGRFSGRQFSNSRSEMNVSTLELGDSALYLCASSYRDSTLGQYFGPGTRLTVT.